These 21 T cell receptor beta chains were all obtained from the same sample, sequenced in a study of blood T cell repertoires in COVID-19. Profiled with immunoSEQ multiplex PCR; TCRdb holds only in-frame clones, not every one. The sample has about 70,000 clones, more than 70% seen once. What was sequenced was peripheral blood. The receptors were sampled from a man older than 75 with acute or convalescent COVID-19.

This chain links TRBV9 with TRBJ2-5, with 8 bases lining up with TRBD1. Trimming took 0 bases from V and 1 from J; bases not matched to a gene: 5. Per germline, CDR1 SGDLS and CDR2 YYNGEE. The CDR3 consists of 16 residues. CDR3 DNA sequence: TGTGCCAGCAGCGTAGCTTCCGGGACAGGCCAAGAGACCCAGTACTTC. Translating it yields CASSVASGTGQETQYF.

This chain connects TRBV7-3 to TRBJ2-1; possible D gene TRBD1, 6 bases. The germline gives CDR1 SGHTA, CDR2 FQGTGA. The CDR3 has 16 amino acids. The V gene lost 7 bases and the J gene lost 9 bases, with 25 bases spanning the gap. CDR3 sequence (DNA): TGTGCCAGCACCCAACTTGGGGGCGGGCAGTTGTTTGAGCAGTTCTTC. Amino acid sequence: CASTQLGGGQLFEQFF.

This clone occurred once. The chain carries TRBV13 and TRBJ2-5; D is ambiguous. The CDR3 consists of 13 residues. CDR1 is PRHDT, CDR2 FYEKMQ, per germline (reference sequence). Trimming took off 0 bases at V and 2 bases at J, with 4 bases between the two ends. This chain's CDR3 is CASSLGQQETQYF. DNA for the CDR3: TGTGCCAGCAGCTTAGGACAGCAAGAGACCCAGTACTTC.

This clone appeared a few times. The CDR3 coding sequence is TGTGTCAGAAGCTTAAGAGGATACGAGCAGTACTTC. Encoded protein: CVRSLRGYEQYF. This rearrangement joins TRBV7-5 to TRBJ2-7; the DNA was not compared with TRBD2, the D call given in the table. TRBV7-5 has pseudogene status. The CDR3 covers 12 residues.

This sequence joins TRBV4-3 and TRBJ2-1; 10 bases line up with TRBD2. The length of the CDR3 is 21 residues. Looked up from germline, CDR1 is LGHNA and CDR2 is YSLEER. V shed 0 bases and J 0 bases; nucleotides not matched to a gene: 14. The CDR3 protein is CASSQEWLASGRVGSYNEQFF. In nucleotides, the CDR3 is TGCGCCAGCAGCCAAGAATGGTTGGCTAGCGGGAGAGTCGGCTCCTACAATGAGCAGTTCTTC.

The rearrangement links TRBV3-1 (or the pseudogene TRBV3-2) to TRBJ2-7, with 7 nucleotides matching TRBD1. With 6 bases clipped from V and 6 bases from J, the junction kept 8 bases outside the gene matches. CDR1 is LGHDT and CDR2 is YNNKEL in the germline V gene (reference sequence). The CDR3 covers 13 residues. The CDR3 DNA sequence: TGTGCCAGCAGTCCACAGGGGCTTAGCGAGCAGTACTTC. The encoded protein is CASSPQGLSEQYF.

V gene TRBV5-4 combines with J gene TRBJ2-2; 9 nucleotides match TRBD1. Looked up from germline, CDR1 is SGHNT and CDR2 is YYREEE (reference sequence). The junction had 8 bases not matched to a gene; V was cut back by 4 bases and J by 4 bases. The CDR3 has 16 amino acids. CDR3 nucleotide sequence: TGTGCCAGCAGCGCGGGACAGGGAAGGGGCACCGGGGAGCTGTTTTTT. Translating it yields CASSAGQGRGTGELFF.

The chain joins TRBV21-1 to TRBJ2-2; the table's D call TRBD2 went unverified against the DNA. TRBV21-1 is reported as a pseudogene. The CDR3 runs to 14 residues. CDR3 sequence: CASSPKTNTGELFF. In nucleotides, the CDR3 is TGTGCCAGCAGCCCTAAGACTAACACCGGGGAGCTGTTTTTT.

The table lists this clone with a few counts. The rearrangement joins TRBV10-3 to TRBJ2-3, with TRBD2 matching over 13 bases. The CDR3 runs 16 residues. Trimming took 5 bases from V and 5 from J; bases not matched to a gene: 7. The germline V gene has CDR1 ENHRY and CDR2 SYGVKD. CDR3 in DNA: TGTGCCATCAGTTCCGGGACTAGCGGGATGGTAGATACGCAGTATTTT. It encodes CAISSGTSGMVDTQYF.

V and J are TRBV7-9 and TRBJ1-1, with D tentatively TRBD1 (5 bases). The germline V gene encodes CDR1 SEHNR and CDR2 FQNEAQ (reference sequence). The CDR3 runs to 15 residues. V was shortened by 1 base and J by 3 bases, with 12 bases between the two germline ends. The CDR3 is CASSLGQGSDTEAFF. The CDR3 nucleotides read TGTGCCAGCAGCTTAGGTCAGGGATCGGACACTGAAGCTTTCTTT.

The chain links TRBV27 to TRBJ2-1, with 13 bases that match TRBD2. The V segment lost 3 bases and the J segment 7 bases; nucleotides outside the gene matches: 3. Germline CDR1 and CDR2: MNHEY and SMNVEV (reference sequence). The length of the CDR3 is 15 residues. In DNA form, the CDR3 reads TGTGCCAGCAGTTTGAGACTAGCGGGAGGTAATGAGCAGTTCTTC. Amino acid sequence: CASSLRLAGGNEQFF.

The gene calls are TRBV6-4 and TRBJ2-2; no clear D. The CDR3 sequence is 14 residues long. CDR1 is MRHNA and CDR2 is SNTAGT in the germline V gene. The V gene lost 5 bases and the J gene lost 6 bases, with 13 bases spanning the gap. The chain's CDR3 is CASSPRPVAGELFF. The CDR3, as DNA: TGTGCCAGCAGTCCACGTCCAGTTGCCGGGGAGCTGTTTTTT.

This clone was picked up a small number of times. The V and J genes are TRBV5-1 and TRBJ1-2; TRBD1 matches at 8 bases. Germline values: CDR1 SGHRS, CDR2 YFSETQ. The CDR3 has 14 amino acids. V shed 5 bases and J 8 bases; nucleotides not matched to a gene: 11. The CDR3 sequence: CASRPQGAEGGYTF. CDR3 sequence (DNA): TGCGCCAGCAGGCCCCAGGGGGCGGAAGGCGGCTACACCTTC. Supplemented by reference TRBV5-1 and TRBJ1-2, the full variable domain reads KAGVTQTPRYLIKTRGQQVTLSCSPISGHRSVSWYQQTPGQGLQFLFEYFSETQRNKGNFPGRFSGRQFSNSRSEMNVSTLELGDSALYLCASRPQGAEGGYTFGSGTRLTVV.

This clone was counted only a few times. The chain has TRBV7-2 and TRBJ1-1; 7 bases map to TRBD1. V was clipped by 3 bases and J by 11 bases; unmatched bases: 9. This CDR3 is built from 13 residues. CDR1 and CDR2 from the germline V gene are SGHTA and FQGNSA. CDR3 nucleotides: TGTGCCAGCAGCTTTACAGGGGCCCCGGGGGCTTTCTTT. This gives the protein CASSFTGAPGAFF. The full variable domain, its missing parts supplied by reference TRBV7-2 and TRBJ1-1, is GAGVSQSPSNKVTEKGKDVELRCDPISGHTALYWYRQSLGQGLEFLIYFQGNSAPDKSGLPSDRFSAERTGGSVSTLTIQRTQQEDSAVYLCASSFTGAPGAFFGQGTRLTVV.

The rearrangement joins TRBV19 to TRBJ2-6; possible D gene TRBD1, 6 bases. Trimming cost V 3 bases and J 0 bases, with 12 bases left between them. Germline V gene sequence: CDR1 LNHDA, CDR2 SQIVND (reference sequence). CDR3 size: 17 residues. CDR3: CASSIGGRYSGANVLTF. DNA of the CDR3: TGTGCCAGTAGTATTGGGGGCCGCTACTCTGGGGCCAACGTCCTGACTTTC.

The rearrangement joins TRBV3-1 (or the pseudogene TRBV3-2) to TRBJ2-1, with 7 bases fitting TRBD1. Germline V gene data show CDR1 as LGHDT and CDR2 as YNNKEL (reference sequence). This CDR3 region has 13 residues. Trimming removed 4 bases from V and 7 bases from J; junction bases left unmatched: 4. In nucleotides, the CDR3 is TGTGCCAGCAGCCGACAGGGTTTGAATGAGCAGTTCTTC. This codes for CASSRQGLNEQFF.

The CDR3 bases are TGTGCCAGCAGTTTAGGAGGGATCTATGGCTACACCTTC. This sequence encodes CASSLGGIYGYTF. The V gene is TRBV12-3 or TRBV12-4, the J gene TRBJ1-2; no reliable D call. This CDR3 contains 13 residues. The V end lost 1 base, the J end lost 4 bases, and 7 bases lay between the germline ends.

The chain carries TRBV19 and TRBJ2-3; the D gene is possibly TRBD2 (6 bases). Trimming took 9 bases from V and 1 from J, leaving 17 bases between them. The CDR3 loop spans 15 amino acids. Germline CDR1 reads LNHDA; CDR2 reads SQIVND (reference sequence). CDR3 loop: CASTPVPGGTDTQYF. The CDR3 region has the DNA TGTGCCAGCACCCCCGTTCCGGGGGGCACAGATACGCAGTATTTT.

This chain uses TRBV4-1 with TRBJ2-7; 8 bases match TRBD1. The CDR3 contains 16 residues. The ends lost 5 bases at V and 2 bases at J; junction bases unmatched: 11. Germline V CDR1 and CDR2: MGHRA, YSYEKL. CDR3 sequence (DNA): TGCGCCAGCAGCGGCGTTGCTGGACAGGGAACCTACGAGCAGTACTTC. This codes for CASSGVAGQGTYEQYF.

This clone appeared once. The genes are TRBV7-6 and TRBJ2-7; 9 nucleotides agree with TRBD2. Germline trimming cut 0 bases from V and 5 bases from J; bases unmatched to any gene: 2. The length of the CDR3 is 14 residues. CDR1 SGHVS and CDR2 FNYEAQ come from the germline V gene. CDR3 bases: TGTGCCAGCAGCTTAGCAGCGGGAGGCGACGAGCAGTACTTC. Encoded protein: CASSLAAGGDEQYF.

This clone was recorded once. The chain joins TRBV7-9 to TRBJ1-1; D may be TRBD1 (6 bases). Per germline, CDR1 SEHNR and CDR2 FQNEAQ (reference sequence). V gave up 3 bases and J gave up 0 bases, with 11 bases separating them. CDR3 length: 15 amino acids. CDR3 amino acids: CASSFHRDVNTEAFF. In DNA form, the CDR3 reads TGTGCCAGCAGCTTCCACAGGGACGTGAACACTGAAGCTTTCTTT.